This TCR beta chain was captured in a study of T cell changes during pregnancy in multiple sclerosis. The CDR3 is 13 amino acids. The V gene's germline CDR1 is SGDLS and CDR2 YYNGEE. V was shortened by 3 bases and J by 4 bases, with 7 bases between the two germline ends. Only in-frame clones appear in the TCRdb table, and some are missing; sequencing was by immunoSEQ multiplex PCR. Among 100,000 or so clones, more than 90% were seen once, and the ten largest hold approximately 1.2%. The rearrangement uses TRBV9 and TRBJ2-2; tentatively, D is TRBD2 (5 bases). This sample comprised peripheral blood, obtained in the second trimester of pregnancy. The receptor was derived from a female donor with multiple sclerosis, enrolled in a pregnancy study. Written as DNA, the CDR3 is TGTGCCAGCAGCGCCGGGGTCACCGGGGAGCTGTTTTTT. It is translated as CASSAGVTGELFF.